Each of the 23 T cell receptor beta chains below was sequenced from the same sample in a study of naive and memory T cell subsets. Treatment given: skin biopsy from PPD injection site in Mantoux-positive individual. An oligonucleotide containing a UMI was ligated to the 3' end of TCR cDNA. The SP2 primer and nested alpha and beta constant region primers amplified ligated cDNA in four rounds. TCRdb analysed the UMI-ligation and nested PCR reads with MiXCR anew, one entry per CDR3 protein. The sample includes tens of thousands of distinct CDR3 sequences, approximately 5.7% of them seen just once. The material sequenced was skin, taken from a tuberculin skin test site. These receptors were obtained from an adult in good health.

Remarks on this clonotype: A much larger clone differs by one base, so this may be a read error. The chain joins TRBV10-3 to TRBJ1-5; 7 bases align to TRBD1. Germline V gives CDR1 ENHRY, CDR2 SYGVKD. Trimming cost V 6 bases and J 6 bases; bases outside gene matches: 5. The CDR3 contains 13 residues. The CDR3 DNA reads TGTGCCATCAGGCAGGGGGGGAGTCAGCCCCAGCATTTT. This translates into CAIRQGGSQPQHF.

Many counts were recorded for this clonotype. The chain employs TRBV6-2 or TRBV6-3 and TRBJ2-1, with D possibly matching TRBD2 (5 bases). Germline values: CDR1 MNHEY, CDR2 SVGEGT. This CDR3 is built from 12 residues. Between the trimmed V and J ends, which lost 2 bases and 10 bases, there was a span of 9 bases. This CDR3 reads CASSYGSREQFF. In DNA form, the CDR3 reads TGTGCCAGCAGTTACGGGAGTCGGGAGCAGTTCTTC.

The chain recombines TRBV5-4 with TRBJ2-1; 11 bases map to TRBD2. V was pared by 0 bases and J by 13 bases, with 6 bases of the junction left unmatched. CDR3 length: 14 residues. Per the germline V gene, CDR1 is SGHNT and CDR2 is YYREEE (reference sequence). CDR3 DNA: TGTGCCAGCAGCTTGGCTAGCGGGGGGCTTGAACAGTTCTTC. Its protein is CASSLASGGLEQFF.

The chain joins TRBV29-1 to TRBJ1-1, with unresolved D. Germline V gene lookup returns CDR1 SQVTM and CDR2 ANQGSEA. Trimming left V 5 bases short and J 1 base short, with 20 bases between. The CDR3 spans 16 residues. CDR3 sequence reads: CSVKPGSGQPNTEAFF. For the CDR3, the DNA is TGCAGCGTTAAACCCGGGTCCGGGCAGCCGAACACTGAAGCTTTCTTT.

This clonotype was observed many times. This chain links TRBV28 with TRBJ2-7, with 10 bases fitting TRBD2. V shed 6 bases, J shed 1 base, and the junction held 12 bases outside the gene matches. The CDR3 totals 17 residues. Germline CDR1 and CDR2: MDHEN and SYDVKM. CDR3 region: CASSPIPGLADSYEQYF. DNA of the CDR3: TGTGCCAGCAGCCCGATCCCCGGACTAGCGGATTCCTACGAGCAGTACTTC.

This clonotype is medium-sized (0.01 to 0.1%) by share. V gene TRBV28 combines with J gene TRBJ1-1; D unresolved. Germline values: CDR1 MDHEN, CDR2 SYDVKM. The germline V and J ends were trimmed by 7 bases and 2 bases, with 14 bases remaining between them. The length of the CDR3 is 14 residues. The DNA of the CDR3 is TGTGCCAGCATGTCCGGGCAGGCTAACACTGAAGCTTTCTTT. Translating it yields CASMSGQANTEAFF.

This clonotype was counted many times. The CDR3 DNA follows: TGTGCCAGCAGCTTCGGGGCCGCCACAGATACGCAGTATTTT. Translating it yields CASSFGAATDTQYF. The chain links TRBV7-2 to TRBJ2-3; D assignment may be TRBD1 or TRBD2 (5 bases each). CDR3 length equals 14 residues. Trimming removed 3 bases at V and 2 bases at J, with 9 bases between. Per the germline V gene, CDR1 is SGHTA and CDR2 is FQGNSA.

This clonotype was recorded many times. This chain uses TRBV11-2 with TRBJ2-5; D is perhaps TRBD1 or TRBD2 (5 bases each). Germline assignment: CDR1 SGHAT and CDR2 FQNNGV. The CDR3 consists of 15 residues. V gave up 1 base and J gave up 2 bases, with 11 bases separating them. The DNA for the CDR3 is TGTGCCAGCAGCTTAGTCATGGGACCACAAGAGACCCAGTACTTC. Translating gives CASSLVMGPQETQYF.

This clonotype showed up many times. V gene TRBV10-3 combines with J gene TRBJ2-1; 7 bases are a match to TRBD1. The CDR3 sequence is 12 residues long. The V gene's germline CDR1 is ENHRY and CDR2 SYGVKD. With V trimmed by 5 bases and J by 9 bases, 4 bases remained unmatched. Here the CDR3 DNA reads TGTGCCATCAGTATGACAGGGTTTGAGCAGTTCTTC. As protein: CAISMTGFEQFF.

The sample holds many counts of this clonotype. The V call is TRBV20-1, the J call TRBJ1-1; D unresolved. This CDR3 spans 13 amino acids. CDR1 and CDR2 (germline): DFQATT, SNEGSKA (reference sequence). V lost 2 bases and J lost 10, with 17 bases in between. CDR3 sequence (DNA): TGCAGTGCTAGATATGGGGTGCAAATCGGAGCTTTCTTT. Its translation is CSARYGVQIGAFF.

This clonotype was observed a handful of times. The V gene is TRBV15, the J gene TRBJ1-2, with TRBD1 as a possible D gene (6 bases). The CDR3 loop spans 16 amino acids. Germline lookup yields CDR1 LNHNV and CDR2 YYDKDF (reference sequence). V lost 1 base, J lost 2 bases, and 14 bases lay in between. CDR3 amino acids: CATSRGGPKRNYGYTF. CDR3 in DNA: TGTGCCACCAGCAGAGGGGGGCCGAAGAGAAACTATGGCTACACCTTC.

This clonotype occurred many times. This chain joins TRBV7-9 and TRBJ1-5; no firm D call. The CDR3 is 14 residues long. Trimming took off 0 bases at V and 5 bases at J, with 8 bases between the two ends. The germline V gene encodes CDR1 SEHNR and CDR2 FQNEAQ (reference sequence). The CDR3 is CASSLARGDQPQHF. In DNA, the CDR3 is TGTGCCAGCAGCTTAGCCCGGGGAGATCAGCCCCAGCATTTT.

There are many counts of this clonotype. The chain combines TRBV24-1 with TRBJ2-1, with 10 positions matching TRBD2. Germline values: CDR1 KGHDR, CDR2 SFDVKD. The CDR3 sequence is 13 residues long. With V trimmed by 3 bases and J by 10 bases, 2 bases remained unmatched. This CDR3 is CATSDATSGEQFF. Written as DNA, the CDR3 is TGTGCCACCAGTGATGCGACTAGCGGGGAGCAGTTCTTC.

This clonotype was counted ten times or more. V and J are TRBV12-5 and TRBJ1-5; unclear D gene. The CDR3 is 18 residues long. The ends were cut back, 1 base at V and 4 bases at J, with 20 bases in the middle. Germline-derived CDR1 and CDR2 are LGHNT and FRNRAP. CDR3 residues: CASGLDLPYTSANQPQHF. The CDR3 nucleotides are TGTGCTAGTGGTTTGGACCTACCGTACACAAGTGCGAATCAGCCCCAGCATTTT. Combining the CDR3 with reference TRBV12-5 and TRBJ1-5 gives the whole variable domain DARVTQTPRHKVTEMGQEVTMRCQPILGHNTVFWYRQTMMQGLELLAYFRNRAPLDDSGMPKDRFSAEMPDATLATLKIQPSEPRDSAVYFCASGLDLPYTSANQPQHFGDGTRLSIL.

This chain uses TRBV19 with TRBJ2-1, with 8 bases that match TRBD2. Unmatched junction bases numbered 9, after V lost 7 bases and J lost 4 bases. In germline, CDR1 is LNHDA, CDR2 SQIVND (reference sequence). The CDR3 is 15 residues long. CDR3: CASTNAGGSYNEQFF. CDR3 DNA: TGTGCCAGTACTAACGCGGGAGGAAGTTACAATGAGCAGTTCTTC.

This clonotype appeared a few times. CDR3 loop: CASSLGGRINQPQHF. CDR3 sequence (DNA): TGCGCCAGCAGCTTGGGAGGCAGAATCAATCAGCCCCAGCATTTT. The chain recombines TRBV5-1 with TRBJ1-5; no reliable D call. The V gene lost 0 bases and the J gene lost 3 bases, with 10 bases spanning the gap. Germline V gene sequence: CDR1 SGHRS, CDR2 YFSETQ. There are 15 residues in the CDR3.

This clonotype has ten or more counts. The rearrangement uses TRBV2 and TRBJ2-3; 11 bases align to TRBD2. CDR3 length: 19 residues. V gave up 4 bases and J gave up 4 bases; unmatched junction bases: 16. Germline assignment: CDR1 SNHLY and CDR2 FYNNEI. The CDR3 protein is CASSGTGTSGIVSPDTQYF. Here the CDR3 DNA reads TGTGCCAGCAGTGGAACCGGGACTAGCGGTATCGTCAGCCCAGATACGCAGTATTTT.

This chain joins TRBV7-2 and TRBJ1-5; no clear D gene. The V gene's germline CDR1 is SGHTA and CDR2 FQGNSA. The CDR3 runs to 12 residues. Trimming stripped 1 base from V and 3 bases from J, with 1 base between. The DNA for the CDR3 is TGTGCCAGCAGCTTAGACAATCAGCCCCAGCATTTT. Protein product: CASSLDNQPQHF. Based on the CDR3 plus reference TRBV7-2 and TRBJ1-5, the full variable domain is GAGVSQSPSNKVTEKGKDVELRCDPISGHTALYWYRQSLGQGLEFLIYFQGNSAPDKSGLPSDRFSAERTGGSVSTLTIQRTQQEDSAVYLCASSLDNQPQHFGDGTRLSIL.

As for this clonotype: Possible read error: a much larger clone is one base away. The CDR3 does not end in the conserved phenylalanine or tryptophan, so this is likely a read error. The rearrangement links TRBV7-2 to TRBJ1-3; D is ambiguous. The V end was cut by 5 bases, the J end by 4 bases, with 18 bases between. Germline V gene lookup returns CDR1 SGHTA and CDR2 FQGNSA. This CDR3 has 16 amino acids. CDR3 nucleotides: TGTGCCAGCAGCCCCGGACCCCAAGGATACGGAAACACCATATATCTT. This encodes CASSPGPQGYGNTIYL.

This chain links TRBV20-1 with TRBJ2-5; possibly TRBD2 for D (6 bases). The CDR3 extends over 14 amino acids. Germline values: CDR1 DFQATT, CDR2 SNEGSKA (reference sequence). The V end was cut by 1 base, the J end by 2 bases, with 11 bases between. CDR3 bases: TGCAGTGCTAGAGCGGGACTGGTGCAAGAGACCCAGTACTTC. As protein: CSARAGLVQETQYF.

The CDR3 bases are TGCGCCAGCAGCTCTCAGGGTGGCTGGGAGCTGTTTTTT. This sequence encodes CASSSQGGWELFF. V and J are TRBV5-1 and TRBJ2-2; tentatively, D is TRBD1 (5 bases). Trimming pared 3 bases from V and 9 bases from J, leaving 12 bases between. Germline V CDR1 and CDR2: SGHRS, YFSETQ. The CDR3 covers 13 residues.

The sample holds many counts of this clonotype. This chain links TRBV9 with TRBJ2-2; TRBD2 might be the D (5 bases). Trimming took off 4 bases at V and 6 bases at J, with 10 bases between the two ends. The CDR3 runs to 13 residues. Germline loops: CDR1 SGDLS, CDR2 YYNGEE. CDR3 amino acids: CASSIRDSGELFF. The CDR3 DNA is TGTGCCAGCAGCATACGGGATTCCGGGGAGCTGTTTTTT.

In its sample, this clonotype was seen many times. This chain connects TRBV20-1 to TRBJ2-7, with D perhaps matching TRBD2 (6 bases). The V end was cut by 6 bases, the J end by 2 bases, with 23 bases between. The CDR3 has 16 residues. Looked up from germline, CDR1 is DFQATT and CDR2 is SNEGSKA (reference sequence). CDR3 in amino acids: CSAEGGAGNFTYEQYF. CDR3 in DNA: TGCAGTGCCGAGGGCGGGGCAGGGAATTTTACCTACGAGCAGTACTTC.